This T cell receptor beta chain was sequenced in a study of neoadjuvant nivolumab and ipilimumab in lung cancer. Clones were sequenced by immunoSEQ multiplex PCR, and TCRdb holds only the in-frame ones, with some missing. The sample shows approximately 23,000 clones, about four fifths of them seen only once. The V and J ends lost 3 bases and 5 bases, in that order; junction bases with no gene match: 2. CDR1 is KGHSH and CDR2 is LQKENI in the germline V gene. This CDR3 is built from 15 residues. This receptor was obtained from an adult with non-small cell lung cancer. The source material was peripheral blood, sampled before neoadjuvant nivolumab, alone or with ipilimumab. The genes are TRBV18 and TRBJ2-5; the match to TRBD2 covers 14 bases. The CDR3 protein is CASSPGLAGDETQYF. As DNA, the CDR3 is TGTGCCAGCTCACCGGGACTAGCGGGAGATGAGACCCAGTACTTC.